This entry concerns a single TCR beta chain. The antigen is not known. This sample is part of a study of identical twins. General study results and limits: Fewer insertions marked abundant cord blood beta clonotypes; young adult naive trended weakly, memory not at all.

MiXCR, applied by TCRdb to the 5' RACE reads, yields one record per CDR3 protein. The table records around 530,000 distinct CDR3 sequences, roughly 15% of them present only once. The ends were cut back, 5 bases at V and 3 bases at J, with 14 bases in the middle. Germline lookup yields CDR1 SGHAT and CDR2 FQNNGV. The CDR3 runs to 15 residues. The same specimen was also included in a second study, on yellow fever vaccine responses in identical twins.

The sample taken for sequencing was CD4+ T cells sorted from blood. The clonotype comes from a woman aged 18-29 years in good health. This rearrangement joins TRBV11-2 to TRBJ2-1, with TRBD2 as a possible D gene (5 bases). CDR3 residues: CASSPSLAGYNEQFF. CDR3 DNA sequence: TGTGCCAGCAGCCCTAGCCTAGCAGGCTACAATGAGCAGTTCTTC.